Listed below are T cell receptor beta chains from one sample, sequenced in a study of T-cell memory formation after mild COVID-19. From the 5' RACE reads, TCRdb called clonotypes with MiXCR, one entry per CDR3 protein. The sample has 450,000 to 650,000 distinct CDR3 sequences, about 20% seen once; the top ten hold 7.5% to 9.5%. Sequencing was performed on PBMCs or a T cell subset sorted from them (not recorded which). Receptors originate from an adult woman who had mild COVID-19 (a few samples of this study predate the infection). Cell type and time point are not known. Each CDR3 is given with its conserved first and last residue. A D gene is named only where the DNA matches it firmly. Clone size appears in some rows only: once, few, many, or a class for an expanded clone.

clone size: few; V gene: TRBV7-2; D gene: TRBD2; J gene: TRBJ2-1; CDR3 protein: CASSPPRGGRNEQFF; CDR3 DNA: TGTGCCAGCAGCCCTCCGCGGGGGGGCCGCAATGAGCAGTTCTTC
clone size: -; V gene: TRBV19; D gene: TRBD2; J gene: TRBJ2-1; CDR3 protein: CASIRTSGGFNEQFF; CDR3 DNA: TGTGCCAGTATCCGGACTAGCGGGGGGTTCAATGAGCAGTTCTTC
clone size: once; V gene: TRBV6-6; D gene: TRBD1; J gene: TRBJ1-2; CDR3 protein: CASRPDRVHGYTF; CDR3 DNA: TGTGCCAGCAGGCCCGACAGGGTCCATGGCTACACCTTC
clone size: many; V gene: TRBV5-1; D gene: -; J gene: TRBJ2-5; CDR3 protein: CASSLDGTQYF; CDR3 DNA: TGCGCCAGCAGCTTGGATGGGACCCAGTACTTC
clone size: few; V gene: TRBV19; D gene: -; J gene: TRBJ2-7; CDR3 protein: CASSINLAYEQYF; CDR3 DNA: TGTGCCAGTAGTATCAACCTAGCCTACGAGCAGTACTTC
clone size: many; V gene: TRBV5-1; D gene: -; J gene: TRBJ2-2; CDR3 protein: CASSPEGPSNTGELFF; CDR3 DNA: TGCGCCAGCAGCCCCGAGGGACCGTCGAACACCGGGGAGCTGTTTTTT
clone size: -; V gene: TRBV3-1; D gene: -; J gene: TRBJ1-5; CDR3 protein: CASSQGVGNQPQHF; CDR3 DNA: TGTGCCAGCAGCCAAGGGGTGGGCAATCAGCCCCAGCATTTT
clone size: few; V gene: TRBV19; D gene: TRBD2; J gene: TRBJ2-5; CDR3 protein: CASSPRTSGKETQYF; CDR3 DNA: TGTGCCAGTAGTCCACGGACTAGCGGGAAAGAGACCCAGTACTTC
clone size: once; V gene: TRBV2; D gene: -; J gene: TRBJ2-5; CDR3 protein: CASSEALPRGYF; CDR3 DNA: TGTGCCAGCAGTGAAGCTCTCCCCCGGGGATACTTC
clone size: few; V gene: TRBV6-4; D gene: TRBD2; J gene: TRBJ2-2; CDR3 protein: CASRLRGSTGELFF; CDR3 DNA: TGTGCCAGCCGTCTGCGGGGGAGCACCGGGGAGCTGTTTTTT
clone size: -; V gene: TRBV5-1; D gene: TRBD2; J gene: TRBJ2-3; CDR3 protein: CASSASGGAISTQYF; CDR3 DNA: TGCGCCAGCAGCGCGAGCGGGGGGGCCATTAGTACGCAGTATTTT
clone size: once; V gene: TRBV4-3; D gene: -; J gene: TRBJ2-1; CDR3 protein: CASSQDWSLGVSSYNEQFF; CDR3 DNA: TGCGCCAGCAGCCAAGATTGGAGTTTAGGAGTAAGCTCCTACAATGAGCAGTTCTTC
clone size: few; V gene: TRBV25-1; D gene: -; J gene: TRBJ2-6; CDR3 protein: CASSGGVGGSGANVLTF; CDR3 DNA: TGTGCCAGCAGTGGGGGGGTCGGGGGCTCTGGGGCCAACGTCCTGACTTTC
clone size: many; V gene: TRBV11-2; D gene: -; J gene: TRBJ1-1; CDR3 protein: CASSFGLNTEAFF; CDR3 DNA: TGTGCCAGCAGCTTTGGTTTGAACACTGAAGCTTTCTTT
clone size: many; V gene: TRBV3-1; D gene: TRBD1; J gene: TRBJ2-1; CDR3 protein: CASSPGQGPYNEQFF; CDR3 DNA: TGCGCCAGCAGCCCGGGACAGGGACCCTACAATGAGCAGTTCTTC
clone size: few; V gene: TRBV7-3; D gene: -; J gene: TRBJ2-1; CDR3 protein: CASSLAGSSNEQFF; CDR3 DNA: TGTGCCAGCAGCTTAGCGGGAAGTAGCAATGAGCAGTTCTTC
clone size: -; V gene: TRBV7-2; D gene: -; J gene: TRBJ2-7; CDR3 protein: CASSLALQVEQYF; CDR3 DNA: TGTGCCAGCAGCTTAGCGCTTCAGGTCGAGCAGTACTTC
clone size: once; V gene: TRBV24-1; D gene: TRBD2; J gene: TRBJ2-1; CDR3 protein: CATSKGGLAGVSGQFF; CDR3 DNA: TGTGCCACCAGTAAGGGGGGGCTAGCGGGAGTGAGTGGGCAGTTCTTC
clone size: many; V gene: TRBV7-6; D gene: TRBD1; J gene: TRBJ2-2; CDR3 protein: CASSLEGTDNTGELFF; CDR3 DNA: TGTGCCAGCAGCTTAGAGGGGACAGACAACACCGGGGAGCTGTTTTTT
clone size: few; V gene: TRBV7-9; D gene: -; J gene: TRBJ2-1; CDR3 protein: CASSLGIRGPPHHNEQFF; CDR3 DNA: TGTGCCAGCAGCTTAGGGATACGGGGACCCCCTCACCACAATGAGCAGTTCTTC
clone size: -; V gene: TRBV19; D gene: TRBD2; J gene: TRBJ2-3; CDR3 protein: CASSISYAGGRDTQYF; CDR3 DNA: TGTGCCAGTAGTATATCCTATGCGGGAGGTCGAGATACGCAGTATTTT
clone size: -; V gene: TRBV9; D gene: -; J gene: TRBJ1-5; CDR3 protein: CASSAGGLGNQPQHF; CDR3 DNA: TGTGCCAGCAGCGCCGGTGGGTTGGGCAATCAGCCCCAGCATTTT
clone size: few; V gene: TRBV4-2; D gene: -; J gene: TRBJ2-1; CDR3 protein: CASSQDDGSSYNEQFF; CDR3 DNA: TGTGCCAGCAGCCAAGATGACGGCAGCTCCTACAATGAGCAGTTCTTC
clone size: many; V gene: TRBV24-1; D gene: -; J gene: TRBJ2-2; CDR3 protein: CATSDLGSTANTGELFF; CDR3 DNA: TGTGCCACCAGTGATTTGGGCTCCACAGCGAACACCGGGGAGCTGTTTTTT
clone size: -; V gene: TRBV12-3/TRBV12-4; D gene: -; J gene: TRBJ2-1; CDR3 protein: CASRHHALAISYNEQFF; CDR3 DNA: TGTGCCAGCAGACACCACGCCCTAGCGATCTCCTACAATGAGCAGTTCTTC
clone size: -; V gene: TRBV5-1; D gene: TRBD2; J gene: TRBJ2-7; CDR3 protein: CASSFRGDLMEQYF; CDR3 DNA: TGCGCCAGCAGCTTTCGGGGGGACCTAATGGAGCAGTACTTC
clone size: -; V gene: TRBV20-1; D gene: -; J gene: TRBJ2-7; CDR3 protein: CSARRPPSHEQYF; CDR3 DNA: TGCAGTGCTAGGCGACCCCCGTCCCACGAGCAGTACTTC
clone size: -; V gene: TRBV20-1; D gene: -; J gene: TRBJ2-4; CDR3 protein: CSARGPLLTKNIQYF; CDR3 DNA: TGCAGTGCTAGGGGGCCCCTACTAACCAAAAACATTCAGTACTTC
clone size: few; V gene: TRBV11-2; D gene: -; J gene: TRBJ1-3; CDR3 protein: CASSLRAGTSGNTIYF; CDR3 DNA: TGTGCCAGCAGCTTAAGAGCAGGGACCTCTGGAAACACCATATATTTT
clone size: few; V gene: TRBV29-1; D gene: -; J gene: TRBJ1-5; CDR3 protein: CSVEIGQGNNQPQHF; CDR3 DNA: TGCAGCGTTGAGATTGGCCAGGGGAACAATCAGCCCCAGCATTTT
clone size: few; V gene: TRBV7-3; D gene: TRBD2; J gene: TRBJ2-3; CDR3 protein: CASSPYAGEGRDTQYF; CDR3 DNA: TGTGCCAGCAGCCCATATGCGGGGGAGGGCAGAGATACGCAGTATTTT
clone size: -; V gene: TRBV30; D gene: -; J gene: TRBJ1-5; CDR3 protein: CAWTRGRGVSNQPQHF; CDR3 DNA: TGTGCCTGGACCCGAGGAAGGGGAGTAAGCAATCAGCCCCAGCATTTT
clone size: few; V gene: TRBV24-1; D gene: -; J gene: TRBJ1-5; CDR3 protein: CATSDSGRLGDQPQHF; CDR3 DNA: TGTGCCACCAGTGATTCTGGGAGGCTAGGGGATCAGCCCCAGCATTTT
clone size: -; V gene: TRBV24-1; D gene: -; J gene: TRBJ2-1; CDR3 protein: CATSVQQVRVEFF; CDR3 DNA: TGTGCCACCAGTGTTCAACAGGTCCGGGTTGAGTTCTTC
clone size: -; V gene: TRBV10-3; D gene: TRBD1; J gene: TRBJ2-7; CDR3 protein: CAISDQGASLEQYF; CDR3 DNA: TGTGCCATCAGTGACCAGGGGGCGAGCCTCGAGCAGTACTTC
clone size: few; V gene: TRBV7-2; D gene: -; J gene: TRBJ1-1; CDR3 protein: CASSEGGGDKAFF; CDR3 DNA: TGTGCCAGCAGCGAAGGGGGAGGGGATAAAGCTTTCTTT
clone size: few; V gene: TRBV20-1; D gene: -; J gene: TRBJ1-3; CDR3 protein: CSARDLSTDTIYF; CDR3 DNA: TGCAGTGCTAGAGATTTATCGACTGACACCATATATTTT
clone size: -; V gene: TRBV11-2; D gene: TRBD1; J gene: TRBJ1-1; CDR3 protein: CASSRDRVDTEAFF; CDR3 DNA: TGTGCCAGCAGCCGTGACAGGGTGGACACTGAAGCTTTCTTT
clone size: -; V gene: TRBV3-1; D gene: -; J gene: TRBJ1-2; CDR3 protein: CASSLDVYGYTF; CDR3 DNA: TGTGCCAGCAGCCTCGACGTGTATGGCTACACCTTC
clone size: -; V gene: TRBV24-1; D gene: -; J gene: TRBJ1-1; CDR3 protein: CATSVGGATEAFF; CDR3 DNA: TGTGCCACCAGTGTTGGGGGGGCCACTGAAGCTTTCTTT
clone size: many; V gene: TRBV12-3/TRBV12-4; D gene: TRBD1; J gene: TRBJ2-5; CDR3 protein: CASSFGQGVETQYF; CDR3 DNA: TGTGCCAGCAGTTTCGGGCAGGGGGTGGAGACCCAGTACTTC
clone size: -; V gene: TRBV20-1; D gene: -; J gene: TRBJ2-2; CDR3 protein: CSARAWRGGRSSTGELFF; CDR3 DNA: TGCAGTGCTAGAGCATGGAGAGGGGGGAGATCTAGCACCGGGGAGCTGTTTTTT
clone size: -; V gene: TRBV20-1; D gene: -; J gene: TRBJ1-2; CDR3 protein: CSARDGLGYTF; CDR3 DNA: TGCAGTGCTAGAGATGGGCTTGGCTACACCTTC
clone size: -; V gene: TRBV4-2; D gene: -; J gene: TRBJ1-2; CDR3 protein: CASSPRRAADGYTF; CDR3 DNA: TGTGCCAGCAGCCCGCGTCGAGCGGCTGATGGCTACACCTTC
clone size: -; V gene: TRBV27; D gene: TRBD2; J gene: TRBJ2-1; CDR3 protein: CASSLSPPSGTSGQRSYNEQFF; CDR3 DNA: TGTGCCAGCAGTTTATCCCCACCGTCCGGGACTAGCGGGCAAAGATCCTACAATGAGCAGTTCTTC
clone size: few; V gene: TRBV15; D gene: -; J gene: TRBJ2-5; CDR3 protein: CATSRHRNQETQYF; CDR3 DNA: TGTGCCACCAGCAGACACAGGAATCAAGAGACCCAGTACTTC
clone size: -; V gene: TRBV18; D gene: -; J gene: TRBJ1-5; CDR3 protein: CASSSQDSNQPQHF; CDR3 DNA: TGTGCCAGCTCAAGCCAGGATAGCAATCAGCCCCAGCATTTT